A single sample gave rise to the 16 T cell receptor beta chains below, sequenced in a study of T cells in women clearing cervical HPV infection. The repertoire was sequenced with immunoSEQ multiplex PCR; TCRdb's copy has only in-frame clones and lacks some. The table lists about 36,000 clones. Source material: blood buffy coat. The receptors stem from a woman aged 18 to 75 with a cervical HPV16 infection that either progressed to CIN3+ or cleared (not recorded which).

With respect to this clone: The CDR3 goes on 3 residues after the read ends, and that part is filled in from the germline J gene. The chain is built from TRBV7-9 and TRBJ2-7; weak D call: TRBD1 (5 bases). Per germline, CDR1 SEHNR and CDR2 FQNEAQ (reference sequence). The V end was cut by 5 bases, the J end by 2 bases, with 16 bases between. The CDR3 runs to 15 residues. The CDR3 reads CASSPKGINAYEQYF. The DNA read from the CDR3 is TGTGCCAGCAGCCCAAAGGGGATAAACGCCTACGAG.

About this clone itself: The read terminates 3 residues before the CDR3 end, so the remaining end is supplied by the germline J gene. V is TRBV7-6 and J is TRBJ2-2; possibly TRBD1 for D (6 bases). The germline gives CDR1 SGHVS, CDR2 FNYEAQ. The CDR3 extends over 16 amino acids. CDR3 in amino acids: CASSEGPGVTNEKLFF. The DNA read from the CDR3 is TGTGCCAGCAGCGAGGGTCCAGGGGTTACTAATGAAAAG. The whole variable domain, filled in from reference TRBV7-6 and TRBJ2-2, reads GAGVSQSPRYKVTKRGQDVALRCDPISGHVSLYWYRQALGQGPEFLTYFNYEAQQDKSGLPNDRFSAERPEGSISTLTIQRTEQRDSAMYRCASSEGPGVTNEKLFFGEGSRLTVL.

As for this clone: Read data end 3 residues before the CDR3 end; the end is taken from the germline J gene. The chain uses TRBV20-1 and TRBJ2-1, with TRBD2 identical over 8 bases. J was trimmed by 0 bases and V by 6 bases; bases with no gene match: 13. CDR3 length equals 17 residues. Germline V lookup: CDR1 DFQATT, CDR2 SNEGSKA (reference sequence). The CDR3 loop is CSASPGGEADSYNEQFF. The CDR3 DNA, read in part, is TGCAGTGCAAGTCCGGGGGGGGAGGCTGACTCCTACAATGAG.

For this clone: With the read ending 3 residues before the CDR3 end, the germline J gene is used to fill in that end. The chain is built from TRBV6-1 and TRBJ2-7, with 8 positions matching TRBD1. V trimming: 3 bases; J trimming: 4 bases; junction bases outside the gene matches: 8. Germline CDR1 reads MNHNS; CDR2 reads SASEGT. The CDR3 has 15 amino acids. The CDR3 here is CASSEGRQGWYEQYF. The CDR3 bases that were read are TGTGCCAGCAGTGAGGGTCGACAGGGGTGGTACGAG.

Comments on this clone: Sequencing ends 3 residues short of the CDR3 end; the germline J gene provides the rest. This rearrangement joins TRBV30 to TRBJ2-4, with a weak D call TRBD2 (6 bases). The CDR3 runs 12 residues. CDR1 GTSNPN and CDR2 SVGIG come from the germline V gene (reference sequence). Partial CDR3 DNA: TGTGCCTGGGACTTGCGGGGTTTCGGT. The encoded protein is CAWDLRGFG. The complete CDR3 sequence is CAWDLRGFGQYF.

Of note for this clone: The read ends 3 residues shy of where the CDR3 ends; the end is completed using the germline J gene. The rearrangement links TRBV19 to TRBJ2-1, with 8 bases identical to TRBD2. The CDR3 contains 14 residues. Germline CDR1 is LNHDA and CDR2 is SQIVND (reference sequence). Unmatched junction bases numbered 2, after V lost 3 bases and J lost 4 bases. The part of the CDR3 DNA that was read is TGTGCCAGTAGTATGCAGCGGGGGTACAATGAG. This encodes CASSMQRGYNE. The whole CDR3 sequence is CASSMQRGYNEQFF.

On this clone itself: From the germline J gene comes the end of the CDR3, since the read stops 3 residues before it. The chain employs TRBV19 and TRBJ1-4; D perhaps matches TRBD1 (5 bases). The CDR3 consists of 14 residues. Per the germline V gene, CDR1 is LNHDA and CDR2 is SQIVND (reference sequence). The DNA read from the CDR3 is TGTGCCAGTAGTATAGATCGGGGGAATTCACCA. This translates into CASSIDRGNSP. The CDR3 as a whole reads CASSIDRGNSPLFF. The full variable domain, with the rest looked up from reference TRBV19 and TRBJ1-4, is DGGITQSPKYLFRKEGQNVTLSCEQNLNHDAMYWYRQDPGQGLRLIYYSQIVNDFQKGDIAEGYSVSREKKESFPLTVTSAQKNPTAFYLCASSIDRGNSPLFFGSGTQLSVL.

About this clone itself: The CDR3 goes on 3 residues after the read ends, and that part is filled in from the germline J gene. The chain couples TRBV5-5 to TRBJ1-3; 7 bases are a match to TRBD1. Germline CDR1 SGHKS, CDR2 YYEKEE (reference sequence). After removal of 4 bases from V and 4 bases from J, the junction contained 8 bases not matched to a gene. CDR3 length equals 15 residues. The DNA read from the CDR3 is TGTGCCAGCAGCCTCGAGGACAGGTCAGGAAACACC. Amino acids: CASSLEDRSGNT. The whole CDR3 protein is CASSLEDRSGNTIYF.

Notes on this clone: The missing CDR3 end, 3 residues past where the read stops, is filled in from the germline J gene. The chain links TRBV7-9 to TRBJ2-4, with 12 bases identical to TRBD2. Germline CDR1 SEHNR, CDR2 FQNEAQ (reference sequence). CDR3 length: 13 residues. The CDR3 DNA, read in part, is TGTGCCAGCAGCCGACTAGCGGGGGATGGT. It is translated as CASSRLAGDG. The complete CDR3 reads CASSRLAGDGQYF.

Comments on this clone: Compared with germline, one end of the junction differs, possibly owing to a read error. The read terminates 3 residues ahead of where the CDR3 ends, so the germline J gene completes it. This sequence joins TRBV4-2 and TRBJ2-3, with TRBD1 as a possible D gene (6 bases). The V gene's germline CDR1 is LGHNA and CDR2 YNFKEQ. The CDR3 consists of 16 residues. Incomplete CDR3 DNA: TGCGCCAGCAGCCAAGGCCGGGACACCGAGAGGGATACG. This encodes CASSQGRDTERDT. The whole CDR3 protein is CASSQGRDTERDTQYF.

A remark on this clone: With the read ending 3 residues before the CDR3 end, the germline J gene is used to fill in that end. V gene TRBV6-1 combines with J gene TRBJ1-3; no clear D gene. Trimming pared 1 base from V and 0 bases from J, leaving 4 bases between. CDR3 length: 14 amino acids. The V gene's germline CDR1 is MNHNS and CDR2 SASEGT. The part of the CDR3 DNA that was read is TGTGCCAGCAGTGAAGTCATCTCTGGAAACACC. Translation gives CASSEVISGNT. The entire CDR3 protein is CASSEVISGNTIYF.

For this clone: The read comes to an end 3 residues before the CDR3 does, leaving the germline J gene to fill in the end. The chain has TRBV20-1 and TRBJ2-7; D is perhaps TRBD1 (6 bases). This CDR3 spans 12 amino acids. Germline CDR1 is DFQATT and CDR2 is SNEGSKA (reference sequence). V gave up 5 bases and J gave up 3 bases, with 11 bases separating them. The part of the CDR3 DNA that was read is TGCAGTGCTGCAGGGGCCAACTACGAG. Encoded protein: CSAAGANYE. The full CDR3 protein is CSAAGANYEQYF.

Comments on this clone: The read ends 3 residues before the CDR3 terminus; that terminus is restored from the germline J gene. The chain couples TRBV12-3 or TRBV12-4 to TRBJ2-2; no clear D. CDR3 length: 11 residues. Trimming pared 1 base from V and 10 bases from J, leaving 4 bases between. CDR3 DNA, as far as it was read: TGTGCCAGCAGTTTAGGGGCGGAG. Translation gives CASSLGAE. The entire CDR3 reads CASSLGAELFF.

With respect to this clone: The read is 3 residues too short to cover the CDR3 end, so that end is filled in from the germline J gene. This chain links TRBV5-1 with TRBJ1-5, with TRBD1 identical over 8 bases. V dropped 5 bases and J dropped 5; count of bases not matched to a gene: 6. The CDR3 consists of 14 residues. Germline V gene data show CDR1 as SGHRS and CDR2 as YFSETQ. Here the CDR3 reads CASRPGQDYQPQHF. Incomplete CDR3 DNA: TGCGCCAGCAGGCCGGGACAGGATTATCAGCCC.

To note about this clone: The sequence runs out 3 residues before the end of the CDR3; the remainder is reconstructed from the germline J gene. This chain joins TRBV30 and TRBJ2-7; 9 nucleotides match TRBD1. Trimming took 3 bases from V and 4 from J; bases not matched to a gene: 4. This CDR3 has 13 residues. Looked up from germline, CDR1 is GTSNPN and CDR2 is SVGIG (reference sequence). The part of the CDR3 DNA that was read is TGTGCCTGGAGCTATGGACAGGGGTACGAG. This gives the protein CAWSYGQGYE. The complete CDR3 protein is CAWSYGQGYEQYF.

To note about this clone: The read falls 3 residues short of the CDR3 end, and the missing part is taken from the germline J gene. This rearrangement joins TRBV20-1 to TRBJ2-3; TRBD2 agrees at 11 bases. The germline gives CDR1 DFQATT, CDR2 SNEGSKA (reference sequence). V trimming: 6 bases; J trimming: 1 base; junction bases outside the gene matches: 3. The CDR3 has 14 amino acids. The sequenced CDR3 bases are TGCAGTGCCCAGGGACTAGCGGGCACAGATACG. The encoded protein is CSAQGLAGTDT. The whole CDR3 protein is CSAQGLAGTDTQYF.